The 3 T cell receptor beta chains listed next were all sequenced from one sample in a study of OX40 agonist ivuxolimab in advanced cancers. The repertoire was sequenced with immunoSEQ multiplex PCR; TCRdb's copy has only in-frame clones and lacks some. The sample yields around 80,000 clones, more than 80% seen once. The sample in question was CD4+ or CD8+ T cells sorted from blood, obtained in a trial of the OX40 agonist ivuxolimab. The receptors were sampled from an adult with an advanced solid tumor such as melanoma, head and neck, liver or kidney cancer.

The rearrangement links TRBV5-1 to TRBJ1-2; possibly TRBD1 for D (5 bases). Germline V gene lookup returns CDR1 SGHRS and CDR2 YFSETQ. The CDR3 is 15 amino acids. Between the trimmed V and J ends, which lost 0 bases and 5 bases, there was a span of 14 bases. The CDR3, as DNA: TGCGCCAGCAGCTTGGAAGGGACTGGGGGATATGGCTACACCTTC. The encoded protein is CASSLEGTGGYGYTF.

The V and J genes are TRBV2 and TRBJ2-6; D is ambiguous. CDR1 and CDR2 (germline): SNHLY, FYNNEI. The CDR3 length is 14 residues. Trimming cost V 6 bases and J 0 bases, with 6 bases left between them. The CDR3 DNA sequence: TGTGCCAGCAGCCGGGTCTCTGGGGCCAACGTCCTGACTTTC. Translating gives CASSRVSGANVLTF.

This chain links TRBV6-1 with TRBJ1-3; TRBD1 matches at 8 bases. The germline CDR1 and CDR2 sequences are MNHNS and SASEGT. There are 18 residues in the CDR3. The V gene end was trimmed by 0 bases and the J gene end by 4 bases; junction bases not matched to a gene: 11. The CDR3 sequence: CASSEAFVGQGQGNTIYF. DNA for the CDR3: TGTGCCAGCAGTGAAGCCTTCGTCGGACAGGGCCAAGGAAACACCATATATTTT.